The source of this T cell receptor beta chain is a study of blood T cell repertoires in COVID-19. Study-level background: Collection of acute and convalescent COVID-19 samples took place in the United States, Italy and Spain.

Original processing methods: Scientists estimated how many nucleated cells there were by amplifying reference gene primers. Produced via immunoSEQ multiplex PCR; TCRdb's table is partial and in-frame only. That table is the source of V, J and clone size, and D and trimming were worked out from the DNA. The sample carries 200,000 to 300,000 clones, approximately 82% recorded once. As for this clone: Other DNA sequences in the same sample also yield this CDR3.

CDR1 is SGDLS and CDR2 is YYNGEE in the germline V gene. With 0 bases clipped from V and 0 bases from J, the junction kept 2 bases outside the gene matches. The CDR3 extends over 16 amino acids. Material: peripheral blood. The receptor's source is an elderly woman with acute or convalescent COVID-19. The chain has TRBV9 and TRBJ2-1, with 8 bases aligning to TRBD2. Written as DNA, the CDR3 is TGTGCCAGCAGCGTAGTGAGCGGGAGCTCCTACAATGAGCAGTTCTTC. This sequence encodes CASSVVSGSSYNEQFF.